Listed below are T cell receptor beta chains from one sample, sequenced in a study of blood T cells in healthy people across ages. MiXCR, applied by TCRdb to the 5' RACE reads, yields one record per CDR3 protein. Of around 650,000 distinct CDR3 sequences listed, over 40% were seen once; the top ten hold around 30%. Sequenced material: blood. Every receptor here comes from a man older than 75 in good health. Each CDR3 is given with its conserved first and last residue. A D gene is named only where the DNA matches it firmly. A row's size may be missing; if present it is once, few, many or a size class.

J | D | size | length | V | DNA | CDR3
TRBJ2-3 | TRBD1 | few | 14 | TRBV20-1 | TGCAGTGCTGGTGACAGGGGGGGCACAGATACGCAGTATTTT | CSAGDRGGTDTQYF
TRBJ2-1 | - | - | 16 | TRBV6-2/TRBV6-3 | TGTGCCAGCAGTTCTATGCGGACGGGACAAACCACCGAGCAGTTCTTC | CASSSMRTGQTTEQFF
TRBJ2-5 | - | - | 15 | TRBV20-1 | TGCAGTGCGAGGCCGACGGGCAAACTACAAGAGACCCAGTACTTC | CSARPTGKLQETQYF
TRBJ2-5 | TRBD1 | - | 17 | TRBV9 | TGTGCCAGCAGCGTAGCTCGACAGGGTGTGGCCTACAATGAGCAGTACTTC | CASSVARQGVAYNEQYF
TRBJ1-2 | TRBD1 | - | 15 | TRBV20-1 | TGCAGTGCTAGCTTGGCAGGGGGCGCCGGGGGTGGCTACACCTTC | CSASLAGGAGGGYTF
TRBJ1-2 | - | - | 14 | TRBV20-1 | TGCAGTGCTAGTATAGGAGGAACGTTCAATGGCTACACCTTC | CSASIGGTFNGYTF
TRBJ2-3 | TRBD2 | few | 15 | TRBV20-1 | TGCAGTGCCGGATCCAGCGGGGGGTTAGCAGATACGCAGTATTTT | CSAGSSGGLADTQYF
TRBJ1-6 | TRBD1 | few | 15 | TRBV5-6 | TGTGCCAGCAGCACAGAGACAGGGGGCTATTCACCCCTCCACTTT | CASSTETGGYSPLHF
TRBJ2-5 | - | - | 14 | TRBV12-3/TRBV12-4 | TGTGCCAGCAGTTTAAGCCCCCGACGAGAGACCCAGTACTTC | CASSLSPRRETQYF
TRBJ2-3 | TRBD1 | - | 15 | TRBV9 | TGTGCCAGCAGCGTAGAGGGGGCGCGGGTAGATACGCAGTATTTT | CASSVEGARVDTQYF
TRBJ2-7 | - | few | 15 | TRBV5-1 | TGCGCCAGCAGCCCACCGGGGCCCATAACCTACGAGCAGTACTTC | CASSPPGPITYEQYF
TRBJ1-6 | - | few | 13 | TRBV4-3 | TGCGCCAGCAGCCGGGGACTTGATTCACCCCTCCACTTT | CASSRGLDSPLHF
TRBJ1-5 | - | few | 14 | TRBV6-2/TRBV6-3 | TGTGCCAGCTCGGAAAGGGTTCTTAGGCAGCCCCAGCATTTT | CASSERVLRQPQHF
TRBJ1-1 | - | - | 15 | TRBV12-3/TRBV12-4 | TGTGCCAGCAGTCTACCCAGGTACGGCAACACTGAAGCTTTCTTT | CASSLPRYGNTEAFF
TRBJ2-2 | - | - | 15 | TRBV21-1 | TGTGCCAGCAGCCCCCAGGAGGGGCACGCCGGGGAGCTGTTTTTT | CASSPQEGHAGELFF
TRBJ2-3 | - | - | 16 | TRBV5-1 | TGCGCCAGCAGCTTGGCGGGCGGATTTAGCACAGATACGCAGTATTTT | CASSLAGGFSTDTQYF
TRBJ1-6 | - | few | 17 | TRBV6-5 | TGTGCCAGCAGTTACTCGAACAGGGTTATCAAGAATTCACCCCTCCACTTT | CASSYSNRVIKNSPLHF
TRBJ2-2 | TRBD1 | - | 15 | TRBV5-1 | TGCGCCAGCAGCTACGGACAGGCCGACACCGGGGAGCTGTTTTTT | CASSYGQADTGELFF
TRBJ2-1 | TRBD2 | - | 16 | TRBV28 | TGTGCCAGCAGTTTGGTAACAGCGGGAAATCAAGGTGAGCAGTTCTTC | CASSLVTAGNQGEQFF
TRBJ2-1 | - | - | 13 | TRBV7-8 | TGTGCCAGCAGCCCCAGGAGGGGTTCCGGGCAGTTCTTC | CASSPRRGSGQFF
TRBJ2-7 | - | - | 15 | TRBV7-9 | TGTGCCAGCAGCGGAGTCGGAGGGCGCTCCTACGAGCAGTACTTC | CASSGVGGRSYEQYF
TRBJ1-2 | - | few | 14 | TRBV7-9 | TGTGCCAGCAGCGCAACAACAGGAAACTATGGCTACACCTTC | CASSATTGNYGYTF
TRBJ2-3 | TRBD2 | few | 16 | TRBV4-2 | TGTGCCAGCAGCCAAGTCCCGGCGGGGGGCACAGATACGCAGTATTTT | CASSQVPAGGTDTQYF
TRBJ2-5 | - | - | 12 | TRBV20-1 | TGCAGTGCTAGAGAGGGCTTAGAGACCCAGTACTTC | CSAREGLETQYF
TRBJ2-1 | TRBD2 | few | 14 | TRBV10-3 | TGTGCCATCAGGACGGGAGGGCCGTCCAATGAGCAGTTCTTC | CAIRTGGPSNEQFF
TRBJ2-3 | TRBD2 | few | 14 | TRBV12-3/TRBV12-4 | TGTGCCAGCAGTTTTAGCGGGGGGACAGATACGCAGTATTTT | CASSFSGGTDTQYF
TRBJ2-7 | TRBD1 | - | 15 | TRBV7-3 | TGTGCCAGCAGCCCATCGACAGGGACGTACAATGAGCAGTACTTC | CASSPSTGTYNEQYF
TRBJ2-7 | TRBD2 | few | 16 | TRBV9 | TGTGCCAGCAGCCCCTGGACTAGCGGCGCCTCCTACGAGCAGTACTTC | CASSPWTSGASYEQYF
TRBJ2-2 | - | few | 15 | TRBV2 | TGTGCCAGCAGGGAGACAGAAGCGAACACCGGGGAGCTGTTTTTT | CASRETEANTGELFF
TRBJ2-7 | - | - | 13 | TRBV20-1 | TGCAGTGCTAAGCAGACGGAGACCTACGAGCAGTACTTC | CSAKQTETYEQYF
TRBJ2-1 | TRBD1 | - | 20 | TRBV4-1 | TGCGCCAGCAGCCCTCAAGGAAGGACAGGAACCACCGAGGCCTACAATGAGCAGTTCTTC | CASSPQGRTGTTEAYNEQFF
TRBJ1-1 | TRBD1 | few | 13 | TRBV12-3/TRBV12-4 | TGTGCCAGCAGGAGGGACAGCCTGATTGAAGCTTTCTTT | CASRRDSLIEAFF
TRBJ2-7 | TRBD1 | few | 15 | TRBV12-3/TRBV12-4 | TGTGCCAGCAGACAAACCGGGACAGGGGGAGGCGAGCAGTACTTC | CASRQTGTGGGEQYF
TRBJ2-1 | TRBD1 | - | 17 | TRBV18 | TGTGCCAGCAAAGCTTACCAAGGACAGGGGCGGAACAATGAGCAGTTCTTC | CASKAYQGQGRNNEQFF
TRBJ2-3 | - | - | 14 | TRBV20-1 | TGCAGTGTTATAGCAGACCTAAGCACAGATACGCAGTATTTT | CSVIADLSTDTQYF
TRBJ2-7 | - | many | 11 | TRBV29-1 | TGCAGCGTTGGAGGGGCGGGCGAGCAGTACTTC | CSVGGAGEQYF
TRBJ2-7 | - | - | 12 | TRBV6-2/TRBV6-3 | TGTGCCAGCAGGTCTATTTCGTCCGAGCAGTACTTC | CASRSISSEQYF
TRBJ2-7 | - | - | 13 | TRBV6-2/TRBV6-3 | TGTGCCAGCAGTGTACAAAGGTACAATGAGCAGTACTTC | CASSVQRYNEQYF
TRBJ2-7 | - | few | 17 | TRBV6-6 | TGTGCCAGCAGTTACCCAGCCTTCAGACAGAGCTCCTACGAGCAGTACTTC | CASSYPAFRQSSYEQYF
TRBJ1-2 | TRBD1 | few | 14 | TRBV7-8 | TGTGCCAGCAGCTTAGTTGGGACAGCGTCTGGCTACACCTTC | CASSLVGTASGYTF
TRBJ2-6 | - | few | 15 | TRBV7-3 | TGTGCCAGCAGCTTAACAAACTCTGGGGCCAACGTCCTGACTTTC | CASSLTNSGANVLTF
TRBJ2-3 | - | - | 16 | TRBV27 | TGTGCCAGCAGTTCCAAGCCCCCTCAAGTTACAGATACGCAGTATTTT | CASSSKPPQVTDTQYF
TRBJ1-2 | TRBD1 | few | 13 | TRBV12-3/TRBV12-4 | TGTGCCAGCACTACACGACAGGGGTATGGCTACACCTTC | CASTTRQGYGYTF